A single T cell receptor (beta chain) is shown here with its context. Its antigen is still unknown. This specimen belongs to a study of blood T cells in healthy people across ages. The study's findings and limits: CMV infection status of these donors was not known.

For the second PCR, which ran for roughly 6 to 12 cycles, a sample-barcoded 5' primer and a J-beta primer mix were used. TCRdb called the 5' RACE reads again in MiXCR, with one record for every CDR3 protein. The sample includes some 780,000 distinct CDR3 sequences, around 50% of them seen just once. This CDR3 contains 13 residues. V shed 9 bases and J shed 4 bases, with 13 bases lying between them. Germline V lookup: CDR1 MNHEY, CDR2 SVGAGI. Each sample had at least 6 million PBMCs isolated. The chain is built from TRBV6-5 and TRBJ2-1, with D perhaps TRBD1 (5 bases). What was sequenced was blood. The TCR originated in a man in his forties in good health. DNA of the CDR3: TGTGCCAGTGGGGCAGGTACATACAATGAGCAGTTCTTC. This sequence encodes CASGAGTYNEQFF.